The rows below give T cell receptor beta chains drawn from one sample of a study of tumor-infiltrating lymphocytes in primary liver carcinoma. TCRdb re-called the multiplex PCR reads through MiXCR, storing one row per CDR3 protein. The table shows over 35,000 distinct CDR3 sequences, with around 72% occurring only once. The sequenced sample was liver tumor tissue from sampling region 2. All receptors come from a man aged 35 to 55 with primary liver carcinoma and hepatitis B virus infection. CDR3s include the opening cysteine and the closing phenylalanine or tryptophan. A D gene is named only where the DNA matches it firmly. The size field is filled for only some rows; it gives once, few, many or a size class.

TRBV29-1	TRBJ2-7	.	.	CSVRPYGVKSYEQYF	TGCAGCGTACGCCCTTACGGGGTCAAGTCCTACGAGCAGTACTTT
TRBV5-4	TRBJ1-6	TRBD1	.	CASIGQGSPLHF	TGTGCCAGCATCGGACAGGGGTCACCACTCCACTTT
TRBV12-3/TRBV12-4	TRBJ2-3	TRBD2	many	CASSSPTSGRSTDTQYF	TGTGCCAGCAGTTCCCCAACTAGCGGGAGAAGTACAGATACGCAGTATTTT
TRBV20-1	TRBJ2-1	.	.	CSALPRVGGEQFF	TGTAGTGCTCTCCCCAGGGTGGGCGGTGAGCAGTTCTTC
TRBV5-8	TRBJ1-1	.	once	CASRSWPATGNTEAFF	TGTGCCAGCAGGTCCTGGCCGGCAACAGGGAACACTGAAGCTTTCTTT
TRBV5-6	TRBJ2-7	.	.	CASSYGKGKGQYF	TGTGCCAGCAGCTACGGGAAGGGGAAAGGGCAGTACTTC
TRBV11-2	TRBJ1-1	.	.	CASSPLWPSTEAFF	TGTGCCAGTAGCCCCCTCTGGCCGAGCACTGAAGCTTTCTTT
TRBV11-1	TRBJ2-4	TRBD1	.	CASSFPGTGGTKNIQYF	TGTGCCAGCAGCTTTCCCGGGACAGGCGGGACCAAGAACATTCAGTACTTC
TRBV12-3/TRBV12-4	TRBJ1-2	TRBD1	.	CAIGQGADGYTF	TGTGCCATCGGGCAGGGGGCTGATGGCTACACCTTC
TRBV12-3/TRBV12-4	TRBJ2-5	.	.	CASSSDRTQETQYF	TGTGCCAGCAGCTCTGACCGGACCCAAGAGACCCAGTACTTC
TRBV4-2	TRBJ2-2	TRBD2	.	CASSQEWREYTGGLFF	TGTGCCAGCAGCCAAGAATGGCGGGAGTACACCGGAGGGCTGTTTTTT
TRBV6-6	TRBJ2-5	TRBD2	.	CASSYSPSGYQETQYF	TGTGCCAGCAGTTACTCCCCTAGCGGGTATCAAGAGACCCAGTACTTC
TRBV28	TRBJ2-1	.	.	CASRNSRSSYNEEFF	TGTGCCAGCAGAAACAGCAGGAGCTCCTACAATGAGGAGTTCTTC
TRBV19	TRBJ2-2	.	few	CATTWQASAGELFF	TGTGCCACCACGTGGCAGGCAAGCGCCGGGGAGCTGTTTTTT
TRBV5-1	TRBJ2-2	.	.	CASSRANTRELFF	TGCGCCAGCAGTCGCGCTAACACCCGGGAGTTGTTTTTT
TRBV7-9	TRBJ2-7	TRBD1	.	CSSSLRDRGYEQYF	TGTTCCAGCAGCTTAAGGGACAGGGGTTACGAGCAGTACTTC
TRBV6-2/TRBV6-3	TRBJ2-1	TRBD2	.	CARSYSRESALAASYNEQFF	TGTGCCAGGAGTTACTCGCGGGAATCGGCACTAGCGGCCTCCTACAATGAGCAGTTCTTC
TRBV28	TRBJ1-3	.	.	CASSPLTRTGNTIYF	TGTGCCAGCAGCCCTTTGACAAGAACTGGAAATACCATATATTTT
TRBV11-2	TRBJ2-7	.	.	CAISPWGYEQYF	TGTGCTATCAGTCCCTGGGGCTACGAGCAGTACTTC
TRBV11-2	TRBJ2-1	TRBD2	.	CASSFSGPLNNEHFF	TGTGCTAGCAGCTTTAGCGGGCCACTCAACAATGAGCACTTCTTC
TRBV6-6	TRBJ1-5	.	.	CASSRGGEIQPQHF	TGTGCCAGCAGTCGCGGGGGAGAGATTCAGCCCCAGCATTTT
TRBV6-2/TRBV6-3	TRBJ2-1	.	.	CASRLSQTSYNEQFF	TGTGCCAGCAGATTGTCTCAAACGTCCTACAATGAGCAGTTCTTC
TRBV6-2/TRBV6-3	TRBJ2-7	TRBD1	.	CVSNLRDRAHEHYF	TGTGTCAGCAACCTCCGGGACAGGGCCCACGAGCACTACTTC
TRBV6-6	TRBJ1-6	.	.	CASSLGTGRNSLLHF	TGTGCCAGCAGTCTCGGAACAGGGCGCAATTCACTCCTCCACTTT
TRBV5-4	TRBJ2-1	TRBD1	.	CASNLGQGAVNEQFF	TGTGCCAGCAACTTGGGACAGGGGGCCGTCAATGAGCAGTTCTTC
TRBV12-3/TRBV12-4	TRBJ2-5	.	.	CTSSLDPGAEETQYF	TGTACCAGCAGTTTAGACCCCGGGGCAGAAGAGACCCAGTACTTC
TRBV6-2/TRBV6-3	TRBJ2-1	TRBD1	.	CVNSLLDRGYNEQFF	TGTGTCAACAGCTTACTCGACAGGGGCTACAATGAGCAGTTCTTC
TRBV4-3	TRBJ2-1	TRBD1	medium-sized	CASSQFQGASDEQFF	TGCGCCAGCAGCCAATTTCAGGGGGCTAGCGATGAGCAGTTCTTC